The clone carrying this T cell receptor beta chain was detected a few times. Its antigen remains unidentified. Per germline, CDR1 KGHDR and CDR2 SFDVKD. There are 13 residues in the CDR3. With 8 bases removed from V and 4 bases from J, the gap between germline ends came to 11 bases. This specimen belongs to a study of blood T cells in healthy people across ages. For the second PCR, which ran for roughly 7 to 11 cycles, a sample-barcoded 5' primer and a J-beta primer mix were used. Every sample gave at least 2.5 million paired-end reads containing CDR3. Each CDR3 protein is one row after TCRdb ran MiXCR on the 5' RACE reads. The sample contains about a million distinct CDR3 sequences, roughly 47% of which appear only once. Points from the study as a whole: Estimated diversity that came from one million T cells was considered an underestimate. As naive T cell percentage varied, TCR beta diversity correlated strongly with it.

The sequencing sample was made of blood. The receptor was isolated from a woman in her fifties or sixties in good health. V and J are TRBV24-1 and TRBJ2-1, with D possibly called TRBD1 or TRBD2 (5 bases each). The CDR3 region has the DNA TGTGCCACCACCGGGGCCAGATACAATGAGCAGTTCTTC. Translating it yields CATTGARYNEQFF.